This T cell receptor (beta chain) was sequenced for a study of control samples from healthy donors and cancer patients. V was clipped by 4 bases and J by 2 bases, with 21 bases between them. CDR1 and CDR2 from the germline V gene are SGHAT and FQNNGV. The length of the CDR3 is 17 residues. The protocol was immunoSEQ multiplex PCR, while the TCRdb copy is restricted to in-frame clones and leaves out a portion. The repertoire holds roughly 92,000 clones, with 86% as singletons. The chain links TRBV11-2 to TRBJ2-7, with TRBD1 as a possible D gene (6 bases). Sequences were obtained from blood. This clonotype originated in a woman between 50 and 59 years old in good health. Here the CDR3 reads CASSSLLGPGQTYEQYF. The DNA for the CDR3 is TGTGCCAGCAGCTCCCTCCTCGGACCGGGACAAACCTACGAGCAGTACTTC.